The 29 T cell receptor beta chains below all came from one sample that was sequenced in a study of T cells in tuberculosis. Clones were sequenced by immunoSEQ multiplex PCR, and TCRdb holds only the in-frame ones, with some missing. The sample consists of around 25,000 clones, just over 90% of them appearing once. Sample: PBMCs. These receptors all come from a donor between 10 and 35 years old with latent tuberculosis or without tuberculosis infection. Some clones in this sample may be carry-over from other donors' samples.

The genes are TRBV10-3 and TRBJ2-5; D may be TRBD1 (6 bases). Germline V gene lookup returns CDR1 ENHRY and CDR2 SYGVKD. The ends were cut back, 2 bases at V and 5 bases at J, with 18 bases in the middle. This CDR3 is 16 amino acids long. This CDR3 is CAISEPELQGSETQYF. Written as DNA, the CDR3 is TGTGCCATCAGTGAGCCCGAATTACAGGGATCCGAGACCCAGTACTTC.

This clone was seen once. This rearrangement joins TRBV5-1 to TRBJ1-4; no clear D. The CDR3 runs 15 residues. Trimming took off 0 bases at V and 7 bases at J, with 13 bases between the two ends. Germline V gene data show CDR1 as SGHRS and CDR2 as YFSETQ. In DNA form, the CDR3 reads TGCGCCAGCAGCTTGGCTTACCGGGTGGGTGAAAAACTGTTTTTT. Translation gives CASSLAYRVGEKLFF.

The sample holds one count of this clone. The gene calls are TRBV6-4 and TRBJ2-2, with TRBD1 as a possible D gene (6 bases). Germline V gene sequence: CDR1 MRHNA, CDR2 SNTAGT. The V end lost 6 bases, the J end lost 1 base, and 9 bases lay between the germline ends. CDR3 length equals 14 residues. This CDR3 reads CASRPGQNTGELFF. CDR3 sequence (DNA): TGTGCCAGCAGACCGGGACAGAACACCGGGGAGCTGTTTTTT.

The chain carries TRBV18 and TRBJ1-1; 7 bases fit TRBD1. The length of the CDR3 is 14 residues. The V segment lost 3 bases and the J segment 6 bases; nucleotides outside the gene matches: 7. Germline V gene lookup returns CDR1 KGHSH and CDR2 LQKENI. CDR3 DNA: TGTGCCAGCTCACCCCTCGACAGGGCGGCTGAAGCTTTCTTT. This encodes CASSPLDRAAEAFF.

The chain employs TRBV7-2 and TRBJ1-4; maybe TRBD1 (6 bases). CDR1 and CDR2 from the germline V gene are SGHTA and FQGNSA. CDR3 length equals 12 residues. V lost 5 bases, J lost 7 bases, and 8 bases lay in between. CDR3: CASSQGTEKLFF. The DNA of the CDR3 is TGTGCCAGCAGCCAGGGGACTGAAAAACTGTTTTTT.

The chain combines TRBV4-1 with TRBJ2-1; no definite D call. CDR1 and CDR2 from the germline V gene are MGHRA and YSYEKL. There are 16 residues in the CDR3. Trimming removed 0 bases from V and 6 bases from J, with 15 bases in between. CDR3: CASSQDLAGSSNEQFF. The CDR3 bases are TGCGCCAGCAGCCAAGATCTGGCAGGCTCGTCCAATGAGCAGTTCTTC.

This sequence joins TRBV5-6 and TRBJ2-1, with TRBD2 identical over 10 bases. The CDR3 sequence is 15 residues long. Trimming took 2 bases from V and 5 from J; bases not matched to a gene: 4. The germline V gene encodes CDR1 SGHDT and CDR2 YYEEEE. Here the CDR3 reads CASSLAGGPNNEQFF. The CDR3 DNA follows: TGTGCCAGCAGCTTAGCGGGGGGGCCTAACAATGAGCAGTTCTTC.

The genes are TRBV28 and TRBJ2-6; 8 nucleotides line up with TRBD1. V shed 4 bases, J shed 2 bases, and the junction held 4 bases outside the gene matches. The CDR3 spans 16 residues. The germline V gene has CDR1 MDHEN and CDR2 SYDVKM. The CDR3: CASSWGRGPGANVLTF. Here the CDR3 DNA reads TGTGCCAGCAGTTGGGGCAGGGGGCCTGGGGCCAACGTCCTGACTTTC. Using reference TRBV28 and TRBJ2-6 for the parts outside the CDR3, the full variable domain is DVKVTQSSRYLVKRTGEKVFLECVQDMDHENMFWYRQDPGLGLRLIYFSYDVKMKEKGDIPEGYSVSREKKERFSLILESASTNQTSMYLCASSWGRGPGANVLTFGAGSRLTVL.

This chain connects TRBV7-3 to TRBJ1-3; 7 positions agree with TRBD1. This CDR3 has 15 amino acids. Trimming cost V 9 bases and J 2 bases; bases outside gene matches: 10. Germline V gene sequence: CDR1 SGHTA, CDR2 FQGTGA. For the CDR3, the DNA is TGTGCCAGACCAAAAGGAGGGGGCACTGGAAACACCATATATTTT. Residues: CARPKGGGTGNTIYF.

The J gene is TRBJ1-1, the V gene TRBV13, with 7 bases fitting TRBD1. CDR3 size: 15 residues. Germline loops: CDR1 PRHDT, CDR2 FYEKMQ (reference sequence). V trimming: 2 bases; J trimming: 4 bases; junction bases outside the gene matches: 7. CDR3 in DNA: TGTGCCAGCAGCTTAAGTGACCGGGACAGCACTGAAGCTTTCTTT. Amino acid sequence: CASSLSDRDSTEAFF.

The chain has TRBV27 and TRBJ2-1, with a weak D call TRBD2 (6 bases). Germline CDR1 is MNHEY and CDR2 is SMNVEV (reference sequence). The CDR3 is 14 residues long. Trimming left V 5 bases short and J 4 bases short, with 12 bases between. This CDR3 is CASSPTSRYNEQFF. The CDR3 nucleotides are TGTGCCAGCAGTCCTACTAGCCGGTACAATGAGCAGTTCTTC.

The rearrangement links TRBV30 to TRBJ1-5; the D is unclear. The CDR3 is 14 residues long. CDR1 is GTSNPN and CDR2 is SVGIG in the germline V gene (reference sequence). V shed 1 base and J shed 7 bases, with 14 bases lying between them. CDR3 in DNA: TGTGCCTGGAGTGCCGTCGGGTTTGGGCAGCCCCAGCATTTT. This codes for CAWSAVGFGQPQHF.

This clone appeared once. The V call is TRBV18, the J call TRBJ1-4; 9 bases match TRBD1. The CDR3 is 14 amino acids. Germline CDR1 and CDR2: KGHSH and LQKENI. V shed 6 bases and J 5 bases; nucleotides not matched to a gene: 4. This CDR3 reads CASSSGTGNEKLFF. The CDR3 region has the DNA TGTGCCAGCTCCTCCGGGACAGGGAATGAAAAACTGTTTTTT. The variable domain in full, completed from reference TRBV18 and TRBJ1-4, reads NAGVMQNPRHLVRRRGQEARLRCSPMKGHSHVYWYRQLPEEGLKFMVYLQKENIIDESGMPKERFSAEFPKEGPSILRIQQVVRGDSAAYFCASSSGTGNEKLFFGSGTQLSVL.

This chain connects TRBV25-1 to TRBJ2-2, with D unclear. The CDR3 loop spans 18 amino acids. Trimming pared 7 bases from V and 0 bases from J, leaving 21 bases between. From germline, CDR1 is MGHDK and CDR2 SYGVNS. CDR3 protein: CASTPAADPLTNTGELFF. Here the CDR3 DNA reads TGTGCCAGCACTCCGGCGGCAGACCCCCTTACGAACACCGGGGAGCTGTTTTTT.

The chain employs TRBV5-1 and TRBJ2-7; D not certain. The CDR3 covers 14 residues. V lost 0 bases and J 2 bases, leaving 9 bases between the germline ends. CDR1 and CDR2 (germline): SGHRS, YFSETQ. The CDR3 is CASSLDSRAYEQYF. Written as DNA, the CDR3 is TGCGCCAGCAGCTTGGATAGCAGAGCCTACGAGCAGTACTTC.

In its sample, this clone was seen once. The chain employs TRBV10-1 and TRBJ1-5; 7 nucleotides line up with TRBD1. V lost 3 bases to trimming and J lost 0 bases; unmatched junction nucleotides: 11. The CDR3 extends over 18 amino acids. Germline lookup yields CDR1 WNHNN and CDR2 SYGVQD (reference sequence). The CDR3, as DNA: TGCGCCAGCAGTGACCGGGACAGCCGGGGATATAGCAATCAGCCCCAGCATTTT. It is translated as CASSDRDSRGYSNQPQHF.

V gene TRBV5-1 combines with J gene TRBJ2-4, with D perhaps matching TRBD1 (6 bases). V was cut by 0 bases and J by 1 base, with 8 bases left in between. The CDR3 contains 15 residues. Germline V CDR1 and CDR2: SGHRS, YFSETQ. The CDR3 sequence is CASSLGGQAKNIQYF. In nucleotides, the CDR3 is TGCGCCAGCAGCTTGGGTGGACAGGCCAAAAACATTCAGTACTTC.

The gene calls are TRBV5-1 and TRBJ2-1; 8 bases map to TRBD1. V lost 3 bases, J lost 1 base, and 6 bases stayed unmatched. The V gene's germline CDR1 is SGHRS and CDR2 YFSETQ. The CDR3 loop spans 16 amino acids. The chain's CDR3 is CASSSGTGLSYNEQFF. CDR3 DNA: TGCGCCAGCAGCTCGGGGACAGGTCTTTCCTACAATGAGCAGTTCTTC.

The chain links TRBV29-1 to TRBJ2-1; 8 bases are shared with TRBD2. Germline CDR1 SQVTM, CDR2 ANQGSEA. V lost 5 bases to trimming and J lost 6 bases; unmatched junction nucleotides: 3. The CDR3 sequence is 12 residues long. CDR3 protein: CSVIAGLNEQFF. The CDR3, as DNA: TGCAGCGTTATAGCGGGACTCAATGAGCAGTTCTTC.

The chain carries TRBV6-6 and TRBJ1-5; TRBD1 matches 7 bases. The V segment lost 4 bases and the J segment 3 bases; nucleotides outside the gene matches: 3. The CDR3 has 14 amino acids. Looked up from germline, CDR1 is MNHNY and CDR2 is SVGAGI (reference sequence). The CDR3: CASSLTGNNQPQHF. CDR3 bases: TGTGCCAGCAGTTTGACAGGGAACAATCAGCCCCAGCATTTT.

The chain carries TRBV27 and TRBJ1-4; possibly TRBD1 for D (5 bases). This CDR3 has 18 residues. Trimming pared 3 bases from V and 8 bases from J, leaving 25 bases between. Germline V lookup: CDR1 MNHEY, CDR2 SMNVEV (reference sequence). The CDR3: CASSFSPIGQSVREKLFF. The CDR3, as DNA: TGTGCCAGCAGTTTCTCCCCTATAGGACAAAGCGTGCGAGAAAAACTGTTTTTT.

The CDR3 sequence is CASSSQEEGNYGYTF. The CDR3 nucleotides read TGCGCCAGCAGCTCGCAGGAAGAGGGCAACTATGGCTACACCTTC. The V gene is TRBV5-1, the J gene TRBJ1-2; D unresolved. V was cut by 3 bases and J by 2 bases, with 14 bases left in between. CDR1 SGHRS and CDR2 YFSETQ come from the germline V gene. This CDR3 has 15 amino acids.

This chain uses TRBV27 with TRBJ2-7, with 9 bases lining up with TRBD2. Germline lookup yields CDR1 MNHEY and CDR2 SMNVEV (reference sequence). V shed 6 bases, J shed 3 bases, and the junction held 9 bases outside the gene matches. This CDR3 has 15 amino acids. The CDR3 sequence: CASRGSGRRFYEQYF. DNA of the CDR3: TGTGCCAGCAGGGGTAGCGGGAGAAGATTCTACGAGCAGTACTTC.

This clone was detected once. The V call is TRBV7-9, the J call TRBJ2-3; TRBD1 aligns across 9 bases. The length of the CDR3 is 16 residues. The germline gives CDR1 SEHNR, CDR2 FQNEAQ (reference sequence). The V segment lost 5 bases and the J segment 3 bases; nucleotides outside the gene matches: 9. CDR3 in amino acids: CASSPGTGIWTDTQYF. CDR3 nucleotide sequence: TGTGCCAGCAGCCCCGGGACAGGGATTTGGACAGATACGCAGTATTTT.

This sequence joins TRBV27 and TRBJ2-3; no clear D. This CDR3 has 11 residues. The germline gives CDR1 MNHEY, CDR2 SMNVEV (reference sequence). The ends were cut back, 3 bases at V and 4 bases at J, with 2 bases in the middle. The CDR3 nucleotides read TGTGCCAGCAGTTTCTCAGATACGCAGTATTTT. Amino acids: CASSFSDTQYF.

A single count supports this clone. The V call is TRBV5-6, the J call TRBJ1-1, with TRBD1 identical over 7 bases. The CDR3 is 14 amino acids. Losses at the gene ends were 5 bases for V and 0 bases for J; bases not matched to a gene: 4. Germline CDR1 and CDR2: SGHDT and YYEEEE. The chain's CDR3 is CASRQGVLNTEAFF. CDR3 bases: TGTGCCAGCAGGCAGGGGGTCCTGAACACTGAAGCTTTCTTT.

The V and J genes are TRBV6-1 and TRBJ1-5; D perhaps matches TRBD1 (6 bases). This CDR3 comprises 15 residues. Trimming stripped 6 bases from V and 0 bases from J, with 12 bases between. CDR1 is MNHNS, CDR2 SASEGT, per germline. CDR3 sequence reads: CASRATGNSNQPQHF. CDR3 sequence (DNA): TGTGCCAGCAGAGCCACAGGGAATAGCAATCAGCCCCAGCATTTT.

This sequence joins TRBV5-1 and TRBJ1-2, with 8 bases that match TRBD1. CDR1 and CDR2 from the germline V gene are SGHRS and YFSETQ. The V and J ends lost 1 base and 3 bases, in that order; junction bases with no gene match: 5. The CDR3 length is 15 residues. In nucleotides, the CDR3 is TGCGCCAGCAGCTTGCCGGACAGGGAAGACTATGGCTACACCTTC. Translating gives CASSLPDREDYGYTF.

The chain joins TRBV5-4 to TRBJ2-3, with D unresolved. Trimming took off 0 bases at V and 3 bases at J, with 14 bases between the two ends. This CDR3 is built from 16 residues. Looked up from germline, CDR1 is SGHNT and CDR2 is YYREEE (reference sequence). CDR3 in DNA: TGTGCCAGCAGCTTGGCGAAAGAAATCGGGACAGATACGCAGTATTTT. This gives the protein CASSLAKEIGTDTQYF.